Here is one T cell receptor (beta chain) with its context. Its antigen remains unknown. This sample stems from a study of cytomegalovirus exposure and HLA in healthy donors. Overall study findings and caveats: About 87% or about 30% of the time was how often most TCR beta V segments were productive, according to an earlier analysis. For most TCR sequences rarity was the rule, although some public TCRs occurred in many donors.

Donors in the study were healthy people who gave bone marrow. The CDR3 spans 13 residues. Trimming cost V 2 bases and J 5 bases, with 9 bases left between them. Germline values: CDR1 ENHRY, CDR2 SYGVKD. PCR employed 60 Vbeta and 13 Jbeta primers. Assay: immunoSEQ multiplex PCR; the TCRdb copy retains only in-frame clones and omits some. The table includes fewer than 40,000 clones, around 70% detected once. Material: PBMCs. This receptor was taken from a man aged 40-49 years in good health and CMV-seropositive. The chain joins TRBV10-3 to TRBJ1-1; D unresolved. In DNA form, the CDR3 reads TGTGCCATCAGTGAGGGTCTGAGGACTGAAGCTTTCTTT. Its translation: CAISEGLRTEAFF.